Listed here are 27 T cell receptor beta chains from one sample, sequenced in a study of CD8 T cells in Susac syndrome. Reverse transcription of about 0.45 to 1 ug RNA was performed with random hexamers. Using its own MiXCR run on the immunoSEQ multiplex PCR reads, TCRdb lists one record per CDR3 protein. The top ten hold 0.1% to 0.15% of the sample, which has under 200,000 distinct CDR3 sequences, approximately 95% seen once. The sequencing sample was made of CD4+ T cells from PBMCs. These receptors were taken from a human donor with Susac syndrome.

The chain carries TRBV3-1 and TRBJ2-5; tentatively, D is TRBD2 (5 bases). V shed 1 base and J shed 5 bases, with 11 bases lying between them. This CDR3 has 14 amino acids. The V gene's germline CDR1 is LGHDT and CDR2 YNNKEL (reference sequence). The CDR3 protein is CASSQVQRSETQYF. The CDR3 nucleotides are TGTGCCAGCAGCCAAGTTCAGCGGAGCGAGACCCAGTACTTC.

The CDR3 sequence is CASSLEERSDTQYF. The CDR3 DNA reads as TGTGCCAGCAGCTTAGAAGAGCGATCAGATACGCAGTATTTT. The chain combines TRBV11-2 with TRBJ2-3; D gene ambiguous. This CDR3 is 14 amino acids long. Germline V CDR1 and CDR2: SGHAT, FQNNGV. V was shortened by 0 bases and J by 4 bases, with 8 bases between the two germline ends.

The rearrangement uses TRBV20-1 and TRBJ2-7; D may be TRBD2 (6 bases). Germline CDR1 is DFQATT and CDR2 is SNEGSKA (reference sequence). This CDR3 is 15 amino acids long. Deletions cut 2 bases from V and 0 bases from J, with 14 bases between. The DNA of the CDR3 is TGCAGTGCTAGAACTCGGGCCGGGAGCTCCTACGAGCAGTACTTC. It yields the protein CSARTRAGSSYEQYF.

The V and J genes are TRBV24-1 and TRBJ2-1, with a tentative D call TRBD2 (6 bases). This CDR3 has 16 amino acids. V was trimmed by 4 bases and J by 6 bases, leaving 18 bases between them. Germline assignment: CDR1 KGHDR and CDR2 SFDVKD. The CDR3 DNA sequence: TGTGCCACCAGTGACTCCGGGTCCCGGAGGGTCAATGAGCAGTTCTTC. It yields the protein CATSDSGSRRVNEQFF.

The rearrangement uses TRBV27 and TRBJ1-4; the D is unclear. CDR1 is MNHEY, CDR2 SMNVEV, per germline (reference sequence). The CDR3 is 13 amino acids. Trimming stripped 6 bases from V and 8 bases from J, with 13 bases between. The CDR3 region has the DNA TGTGCCAGCAGCAGACAACGAGGGGAAAAACTGTTTTTT. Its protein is CASSRQRGEKLFF.

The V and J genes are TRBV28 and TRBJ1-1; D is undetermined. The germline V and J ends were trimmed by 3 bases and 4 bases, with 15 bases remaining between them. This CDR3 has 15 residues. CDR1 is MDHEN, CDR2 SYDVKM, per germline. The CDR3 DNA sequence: TGTGCCAGCAGTTTTAGTACAATGGGTTTCACTGAAGCTTTCTTT. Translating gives CASSFSTMGFTEAFF.

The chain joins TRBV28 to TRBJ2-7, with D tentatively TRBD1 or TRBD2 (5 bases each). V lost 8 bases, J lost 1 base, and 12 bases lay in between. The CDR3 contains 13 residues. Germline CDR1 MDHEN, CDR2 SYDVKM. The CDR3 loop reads CASRDGSSYEQYF. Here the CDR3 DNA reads TGTGCCAGCCGGGACGGATCTTCCTACGAGCAGTACTTC.

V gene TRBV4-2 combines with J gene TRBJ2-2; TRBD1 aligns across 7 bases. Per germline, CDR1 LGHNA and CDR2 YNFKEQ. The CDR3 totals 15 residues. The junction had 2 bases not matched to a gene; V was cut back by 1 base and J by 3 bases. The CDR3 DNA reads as TGTGCCAGCAGCCAAGGGGACAGAGACACCGGGGAGCTGTTTTTT. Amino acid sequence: CASSQGDRDTGELFF.

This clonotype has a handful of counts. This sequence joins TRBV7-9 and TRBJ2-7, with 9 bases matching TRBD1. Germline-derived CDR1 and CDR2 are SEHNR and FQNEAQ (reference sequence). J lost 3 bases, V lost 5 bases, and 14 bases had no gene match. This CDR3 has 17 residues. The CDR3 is CASSPGEWGTGSYEQYV. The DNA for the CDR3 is TGTGCCAGCAGCCCCGGGGAGTGGGGGACAGGGAGCTACGAGCAGTACGTC.

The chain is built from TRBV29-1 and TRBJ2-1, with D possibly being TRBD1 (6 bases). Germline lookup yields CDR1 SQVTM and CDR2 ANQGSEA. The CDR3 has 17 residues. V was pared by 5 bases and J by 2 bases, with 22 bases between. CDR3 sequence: CSVYPKSPGHTYNEQFF. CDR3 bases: TGCAGCGTTTACCCGAAAAGTCCGGGACACACCTACAATGAGCAGTTCTTC.

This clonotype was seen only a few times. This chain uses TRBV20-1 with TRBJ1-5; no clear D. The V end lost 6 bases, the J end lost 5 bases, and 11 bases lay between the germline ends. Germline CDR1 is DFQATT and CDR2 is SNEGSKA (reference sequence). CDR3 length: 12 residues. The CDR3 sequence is CSARRTDQPQHF. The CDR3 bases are TGCAGTGCCCGACGTACCGATCAGCCCCAGCATTTT.

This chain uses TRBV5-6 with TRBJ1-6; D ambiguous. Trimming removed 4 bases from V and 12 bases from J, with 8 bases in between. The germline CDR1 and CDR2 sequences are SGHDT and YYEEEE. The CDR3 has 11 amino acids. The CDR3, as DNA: TGTGCCAGCAGCACGAACGGACCCCTCCACTTT. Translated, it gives CASSTNGPLHF.

The CDR3 is CASASGLSGANVLTF. The CDR3 DNA follows: TGTGCCAGCGCCAGCGGCCTTTCTGGGGCCAACGTCCTGACTTTC. J is TRBJ2-6 and V is TRBV28; TRBD2 is a possible D gene (5 bases). In germline, CDR1 is MDHEN, CDR2 SYDVKM. V lost 8 bases and J lost 1, with 12 bases in between. This CDR3 is 15 amino acids long.

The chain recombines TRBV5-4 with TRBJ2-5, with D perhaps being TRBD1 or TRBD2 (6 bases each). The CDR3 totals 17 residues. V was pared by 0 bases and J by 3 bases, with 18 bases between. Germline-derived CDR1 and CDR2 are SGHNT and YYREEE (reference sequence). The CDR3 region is CASSLEVRRGGKETQYF. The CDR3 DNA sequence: TGTGCCAGCAGCTTGGAAGTCCGTAGAGGGGGGAAAGAGACCCAGTACTTC.

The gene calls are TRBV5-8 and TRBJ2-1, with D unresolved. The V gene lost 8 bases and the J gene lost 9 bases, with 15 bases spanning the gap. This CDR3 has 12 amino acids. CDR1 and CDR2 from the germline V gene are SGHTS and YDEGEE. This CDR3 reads CASPYLLAEQFF. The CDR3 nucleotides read TGTGCCAGTCCGTACCTCCTCGCTGAGCAGTTCTTC.

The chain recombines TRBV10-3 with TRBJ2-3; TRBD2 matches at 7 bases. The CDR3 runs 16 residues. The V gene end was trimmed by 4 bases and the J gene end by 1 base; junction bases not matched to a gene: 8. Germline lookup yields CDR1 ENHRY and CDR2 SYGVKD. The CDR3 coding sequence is TGTGCCATCAGTGTCCTCGGCGGGAGTCGCACAGATACGCAGTATTTT. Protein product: CAISVLGGSRTDTQYF.

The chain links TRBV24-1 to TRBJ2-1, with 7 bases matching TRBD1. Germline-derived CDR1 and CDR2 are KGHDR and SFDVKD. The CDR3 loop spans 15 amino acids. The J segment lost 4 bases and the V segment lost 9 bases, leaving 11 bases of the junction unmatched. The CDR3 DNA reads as TGTGCCACCCTAGATGTTCAACAGGGGTACAATGAGCAGTTCTTC. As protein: CATLDVQQGYNEQFF.

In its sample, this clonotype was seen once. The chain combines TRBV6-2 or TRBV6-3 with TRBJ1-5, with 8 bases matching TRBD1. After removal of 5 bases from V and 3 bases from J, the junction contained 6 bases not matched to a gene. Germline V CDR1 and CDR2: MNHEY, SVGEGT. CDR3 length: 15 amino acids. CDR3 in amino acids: CASSKGQVINQPQHF. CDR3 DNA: TGTGCCAGCAGTAAGGGACAGGTCATCAATCAGCCCCAGCATTTT.

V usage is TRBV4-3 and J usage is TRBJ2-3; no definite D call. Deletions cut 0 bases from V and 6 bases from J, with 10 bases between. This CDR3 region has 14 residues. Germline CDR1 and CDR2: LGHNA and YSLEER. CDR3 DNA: TGCGCCAGCAGCCAAGATCGGCAGATGGATACGCAGTATTTT. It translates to CASSQDRQMDTQYF.

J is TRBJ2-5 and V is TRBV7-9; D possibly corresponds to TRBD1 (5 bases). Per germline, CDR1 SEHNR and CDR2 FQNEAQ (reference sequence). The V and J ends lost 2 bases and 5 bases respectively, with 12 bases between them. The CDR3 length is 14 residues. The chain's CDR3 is CASSLQGGWETQYF. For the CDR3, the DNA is TGTGCCAGCAGCTTACAGGGTGGTTGGGAGACCCAGTACTTC.

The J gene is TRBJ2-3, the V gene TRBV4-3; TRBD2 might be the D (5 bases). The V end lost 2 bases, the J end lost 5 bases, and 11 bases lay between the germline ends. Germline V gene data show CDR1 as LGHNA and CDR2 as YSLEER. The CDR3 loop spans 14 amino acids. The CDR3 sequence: CASSQSAAQDTQYF. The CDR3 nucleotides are TGCGCCAGCAGCCAATCAGCGGCCCAAGATACGCAGTATTTT.

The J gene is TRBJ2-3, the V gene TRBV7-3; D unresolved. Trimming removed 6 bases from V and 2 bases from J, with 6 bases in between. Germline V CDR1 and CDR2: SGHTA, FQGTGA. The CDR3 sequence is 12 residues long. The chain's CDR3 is CASRPYTDTQYF. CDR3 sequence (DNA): TGTGCCAGCAGGCCGTACACAGATACGCAGTATTTT.

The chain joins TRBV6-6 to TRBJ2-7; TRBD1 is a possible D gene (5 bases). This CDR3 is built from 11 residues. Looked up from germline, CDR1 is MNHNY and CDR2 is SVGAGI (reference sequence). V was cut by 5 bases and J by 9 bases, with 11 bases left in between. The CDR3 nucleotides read TGTGCCAGCAGTCCCGGCCAGGGGCAGTACTTC. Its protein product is CASSPGQGQYF.

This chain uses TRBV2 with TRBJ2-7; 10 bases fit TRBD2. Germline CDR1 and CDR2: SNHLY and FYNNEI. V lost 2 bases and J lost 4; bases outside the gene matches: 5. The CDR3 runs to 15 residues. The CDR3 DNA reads TGTGCCAGCAGTGAAATCTGGACTAGCGGTTACGAGCAGTACGTC. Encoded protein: CASSEIWTSGYEQYV.

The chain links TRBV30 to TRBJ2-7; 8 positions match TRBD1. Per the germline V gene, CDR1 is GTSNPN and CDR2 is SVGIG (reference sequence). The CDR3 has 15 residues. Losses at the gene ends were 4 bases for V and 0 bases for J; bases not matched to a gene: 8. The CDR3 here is CAWTWGQVGSYEQYF. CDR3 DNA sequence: TGTGCCTGGACATGGGGACAGGTTGGCTCCTACGAGCAGTACTTC.

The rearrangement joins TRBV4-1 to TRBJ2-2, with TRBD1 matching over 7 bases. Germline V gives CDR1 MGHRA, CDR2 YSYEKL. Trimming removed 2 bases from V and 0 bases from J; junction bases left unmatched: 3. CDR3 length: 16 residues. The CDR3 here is CASSQPGQANTGELFF. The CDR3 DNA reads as TGCGCCAGCAGCCAACCAGGACAGGCGAACACCGGGGAGCTGTTTTTT.

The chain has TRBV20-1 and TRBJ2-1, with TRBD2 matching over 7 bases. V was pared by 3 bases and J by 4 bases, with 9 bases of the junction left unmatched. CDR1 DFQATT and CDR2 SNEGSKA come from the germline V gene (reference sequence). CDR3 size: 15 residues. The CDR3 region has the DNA TGCAGTGCTAGTCTCCCAGGGAGGGGATACAATGAGCAGTTCTTC. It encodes CSASLPGRGYNEQFF.